A single sample is the source of the 28 T cell receptor beta chains below, sequenced in a study of CD8 T cells in Susac syndrome. RNA totalling about 0.45 to 1 ug underwent reverse transcription with random hexamers. Via MiXCR, TCRdb re-called the immunoSEQ multiplex PCR reads, giving one row per CDR3 protein. The sample lists approximately 100,000 distinct CDR3 sequences; 92% were seen once. The source material was CD4+ T cells from PBMCs. The source is a human donor in good health.

V and J are TRBV5-1 and TRBJ1-5; D perhaps matches TRBD1 (6 bases). This CDR3 has 13 amino acids. In germline, CDR1 is SGHRS, CDR2 YFSETQ. The V end was cut by 0 bases, the J end by 7 bases, with 8 bases between. CDR3 sequence: CASSLEGEQPQHF. The CDR3 DNA reads as TGCGCCAGCAGCTTGGAGGGGGAGCAGCCCCAGCATTTT.

The chain employs TRBV15 and TRBJ2-3; 7 bases line up with TRBD2. The CDR3 consists of 13 residues. The germline gives CDR1 LNHNV, CDR2 YYDKDF (reference sequence). The V and J ends lost 10 bases and 4 bases, in that order; junction bases with no gene match: 8. CDR3 in DNA: TGTGCCATCGGGGAGGGAGGGCCAGATACGCAGTATTTT. Protein product: CAIGEGGPDTQYF.

The V call is TRBV12-3 or TRBV12-4, the J call TRBJ1-2; TRBD1 aligns across 7 bases. This CDR3 comprises 13 residues. Trimming cost V 6 bases and J 6 bases; bases outside gene matches: 7. The CDR3 sequence is CASSLGGQNGYTF. In DNA, the CDR3 is TGTGCCAGCAGCCTAGGGGGCCAGAATGGCTACACCTTC.

J is TRBJ1-3 and V is TRBV19, with TRBD1 as a possible D gene (6 bases). There are 14 residues in the CDR3. Germline V CDR1 and CDR2: LNHDA, SQIVND (reference sequence). V lost 9 bases and J lost 1, with 13 bases in between. The CDR3 nucleotides read TGTGCCAGCACAGGGTCCCTTTCTGGAAACACCATATATTTT. Its translation: CASTGSLSGNTIYF.

This clonotype appeared a few times. CDR3 DNA sequence: TGTGCCAGCAGCTTAGGACCGGGACAGGGCTATGGCTACACCTTC. It encodes CASSLGPGQGYGYTF. This chain connects TRBV7-2 to TRBJ1-2, with 9 bases matching TRBD1. The CDR3 totals 15 residues. Germline V gene data show CDR1 as SGHTA and CDR2 as FQGNSA. With V trimmed by 1 base and J by 4 bases, 4 bases remained unmatched.

The rearrangement uses TRBV20-1 and TRBJ2-1, with 7 bases identical to TRBD2. The CDR3 is 14 residues long. Germline V CDR1 and CDR2: DFQATT, SNEGSKA (reference sequence). V was clipped by 3 bases and J by 0 bases; unmatched bases: 2. The CDR3 DNA reads as TGCAGTGCTAGTGGCGGGAGCTCCTACAATGAGCAGTTCTTC. Protein: CSASGGSSYNEQFF.

CDR3 bases: TGTGCCAGCAGCTTACGTGGGACTGGATCTCTCAATGAGCAGTTCTTC. This sequence encodes CASSLRGTGSLNEQFF. V is TRBV7-6 and J is TRBJ2-1; TRBD2 might be the D (6 bases). This CDR3 is built from 16 residues. Germline-derived CDR1 and CDR2 are SGHVS and FNYEAQ. With 2 bases removed from V and 6 bases from J, the gap between germline ends came to 17 bases.

The genes are TRBV7-8 and TRBJ2-3; 9 positions agree with TRBD2. Germline trimming cut 3 bases from V and 2 bases from J; bases unmatched to any gene: 6. CDR1 is SGHVS, CDR2 FQNEAQ, per germline. The CDR3 spans 16 residues. The CDR3 nucleotides are TGTGCCAGCAGCTTTATTAGCGGGGGACTCACAGATACGCAGTATTTT. Encoded protein: CASSFISGGLTDTQYF.

V usage is TRBV5-5 and J usage is TRBJ1-1; 7 nucleotides match TRBD1. The CDR3 has 14 amino acids. The J segment lost 1 base and the V segment lost 4 bases, leaving 4 bases of the junction unmatched. The germline CDR1 and CDR2 sequences are SGHKS and YYEKEE (reference sequence). The DNA for the CDR3 is TGTGCCAGCAGCCCTCGGACAGGGAACACTGAAGCTTTCTTT. Its protein product is CASSPRTGNTEAFF.

The chain couples TRBV4-2 to TRBJ2-1; TRBD1 matches at 9 bases. The CDR3 covers 17 residues. Germline loops: CDR1 LGHNA, CDR2 YNFKEQ. V dropped 0 bases and J dropped 5; count of bases not matched to a gene: 8. CDR3: CASSQEFGGQGDNEQFF. The CDR3 nucleotides are TGTGCCAGCAGCCAAGAATTCGGGGGACAGGGTGACAATGAGCAGTTCTTC.

The chain links TRBV11-2 to TRBJ2-7; TRBD2 matches at 7 bases. Germline V lookup: CDR1 SGHAT, CDR2 FQNNGV. This CDR3 has 18 amino acids. Unmatched junction bases numbered 12, after V lost 1 base and J lost 0 bases. CDR3 residues: CASSLVSPYGGSSYEQYF. CDR3 in DNA: TGTGCCAGCAGCTTAGTCTCGCCCTACGGCGGGAGCTCCTACGAGCAGTACTTC.

This rearrangement joins TRBV7-9 to TRBJ2-1; perhaps TRBD2 as D (5 bases). Per germline, CDR1 SEHNR and CDR2 FQNEAQ (reference sequence). The CDR3 contains 13 residues. Trimming removed 1 base at V and 5 bases at J, with 6 bases between. The CDR3 DNA is TGTGCCAGCAGCTTAGTCGGGGACAATGAGCAGTTCTTC. It is translated as CASSLVGDNEQFF.

The CDR3 is CASSFPTDTQYF. CDR3 DNA sequence: TGTGCCAGCAGTTTTCCCACAGATACGCAGTATTTT. The rearrangement uses TRBV12-3 or TRBV12-4 and TRBJ2-3, with no clear D. V lost 3 bases to trimming and J lost 2 bases, with 3 bases between them. The length of the CDR3 is 12 residues.

The chain links TRBV4-2 to TRBJ2-3, with 12 bases aligning to TRBD2. This CDR3 region has 16 residues. The V gene end was trimmed by 0 bases and the J gene end by 8 bases; junction bases not matched to a gene: 6. The germline V gene has CDR1 LGHNA and CDR2 YNFKEQ. The CDR3 sequence is CASSQDASGGAGTQYF. DNA for the CDR3: TGTGCCAGCAGCCAAGATGCTAGCGGGGGGGCTGGTACGCAGTATTTT.

The chain recombines TRBV29-1 with TRBJ2-6; a possible D gene is TRBD2 (5 bases). Germline CDR1 is SQVTM and CDR2 is ANQGSEA. V was cut by 4 bases and J by 2 bases, with 9 bases left in between. The CDR3 contains 14 residues. The CDR3 sequence is CSVGEGTGANVLTF. CDR3 nucleotides: TGCAGCGTTGGTGAGGGAACTGGGGCCAACGTCCTGACTTTC. Drawing the rest from reference TRBV29-1 and TRBJ2-6, the complete variable domain is SAVISQKPSRDICQRGTSLTIQCQVDSQVTMMFWYRQQPGQSLTLIATANQGSEATYESGFVIDKFPISRPNLTFSTLTVSNMSPEDSSIYLCSVGEGTGANVLTFGAGSRLTVL.

This sequence joins TRBV5-1 and TRBJ2-7; D might be TRBD1 (5 bases). Trimming removed 0 bases at V and 1 base at J, with 8 bases between. CDR1 is SGHRS, CDR2 YFSETQ, per germline. CDR3 length equals 14 residues. The CDR3 bases are TGCGCCAGCAGCTTGGGACAGCGTTCCTACGAGCAGTACTTC. Protein sequence: CASSLGQRSYEQYF.

This sequence joins TRBV29-1 and TRBJ2-5; D not resolved. Trimming removed 1 base at V and 0 bases at J, with 6 bases between. The CDR3 totals 13 residues. Germline CDR1 is SQVTM and CDR2 is ANQGSEA. The CDR3: CSVEVGYQETQYF. As DNA, the CDR3 is TGCAGCGTTGAAGTGGGATACCAAGAGACCCAGTACTTC.

The chain carries TRBV15 and TRBJ1-3; D uncertain. CDR3 length: 13 residues. V dropped 3 bases and J dropped 12 bases, with 15 bases sitting between them. CDR1 and CDR2 from the germline V gene are LNHNV and YYDKDF (reference sequence). The CDR3 sequence: CATSSDRLSGIYF. As DNA, the CDR3 is TGTGCCACCAGCAGCGATCGGCTTTCAGGCATATATTTT.

V and J are TRBV5-1 and TRBJ1-2; the D is unclear. Germline assignment: CDR1 SGHRS and CDR2 YFSETQ. This CDR3 is built from 14 residues. Trimming left V 4 bases short and J 4 bases short, with 14 bases between. The CDR3 spells CASSLGGESYGYTF. The CDR3 DNA sequence: TGCGCCAGCAGCCTTGGCGGTGAAAGCTATGGCTACACCTTC.

V usage is TRBV6-2 or TRBV6-3 and J usage is TRBJ2-7; no clear D gene. The V end lost 6 bases, the J end lost 2 bases, and 8 bases lay between the germline ends. Germline CDR1 is MNHEY and CDR2 is SVGEGT. The CDR3 sequence is 12 residues long. This chain's CDR3 is CASSLNTYEQYF. The DNA for the CDR3 is TGTGCCAGCAGCCTTAATACCTACGAGCAGTACTTC.

V gene TRBV6-2 or TRBV6-3 combines with J gene TRBJ1-2, with TRBD1 identical over 10 bases. There are 15 residues in the CDR3. The junction had 7 bases not matched to a gene; V was cut back by 6 bases and J by 3 bases. Germline V gives CDR1 MNHEY, CDR2 SVGEGT. The CDR3 DNA reads as TGTGCCAGCAGCCCCCGGACAGGGGGGGACTATGGCTACACCTTC. Encoded protein: CASSPRTGGDYGYTF.

The chain couples TRBV5-1 to TRBJ1-1, with a weak D call TRBD1 (5 bases). Trimming took off 0 bases at V and 4 bases at J, with 13 bases between the two ends. The CDR3 contains 15 residues. CDR1 is SGHRS, CDR2 YFSETQ, per germline. CDR3 nucleotide sequence: TGCGCCAGCAGCTTGGGAGGTGGGGGTGGCACTGAAGCTTTCTTT. Translation: CASSLGGGGGTEAFF.

The chain carries TRBV5-4 and TRBJ2-7, with TRBD2 identical over 13 bases. The V segment lost 4 bases and the J segment 2 bases; nucleotides outside the gene matches: 3. CDR1 and CDR2 from the germline V gene are SGHNT and YYREEE (reference sequence). The CDR3 totals 15 residues. CDR3 amino acids: CASSAGLAGAYEQYF. CDR3 bases: TGTGCCAGCAGCGCTGGACTAGCGGGAGCCTACGAGCAGTACTTC.

The chain links TRBV19 to TRBJ2-7, with D perhaps TRBD1 or TRBD2 (7 bases each). V dropped 3 bases and J dropped 2 bases, with 32 bases sitting between them. The CDR3 contains 21 residues. CDR1 is LNHDA and CDR2 is SQIVND in the germline V gene (reference sequence). Written as DNA, the CDR3 is TGTGCCAGTAGTATTTCGGTCGGCGGCAGTGGGAGGGGGCTTCTCGCCTACGAGCAGTACTTC. Protein sequence: CASSISVGGSGRGLLAYEQYF.

This chain joins TRBV3-1 and TRBJ2-2; D remains ambiguous. The CDR3 sequence is 12 residues long. The germline V gene has CDR1 LGHDT and CDR2 YNNKEL (reference sequence). V lost 6 bases and J 3 bases, leaving 5 bases between the germline ends. CDR3 amino acids: CASRTHTGELFF. Here the CDR3 DNA reads TGTGCCAGCAGAACCCACACCGGGGAGCTGTTTTTT.

The sample holds a few counts of this clonotype. At one end the junction does not follow the germline gene, possibly because of a read error. V is TRBV19 and J is TRBJ1-2; TRBD1 matches at 8 bases. This CDR3 spans 15 amino acids. Germline values: CDR1 LNHDA, CDR2 SQIVND (reference sequence). The DNA of the CDR3 is TGTGCAAGTAGAGAGACAGGGGACAACCCCTATGGCTACACCTTC. This codes for CASRETGDNPYGYTF.

This chain uses TRBV13 with TRBJ1-1; tentatively, D is TRBD1 (6 bases). The germline gives CDR1 PRHDT, CDR2 FYEKMQ (reference sequence). This CDR3 has 15 amino acids. V dropped 3 bases and J dropped 5 bases, with 16 bases sitting between them. CDR3 sequence: CASSFSVGRGTEAFF. CDR3 coding DNA: TGTGCCAGCAGCTTCAGTGTCGGGAGGGGGACTGAAGCTTTCTTT.

The chain carries TRBV12-3 or TRBV12-4 and TRBJ1-3, with 8 bases identical to TRBD1. The CDR3 is 13 residues long. Trimming took 7 bases from V and 8 from J; bases not matched to a gene: 7. The CDR3 nucleotides read TGTGCCAGCACCGCGACAGGGGTCCACACCATATATTTT. Amino acids: CASTATGVHTIYF.